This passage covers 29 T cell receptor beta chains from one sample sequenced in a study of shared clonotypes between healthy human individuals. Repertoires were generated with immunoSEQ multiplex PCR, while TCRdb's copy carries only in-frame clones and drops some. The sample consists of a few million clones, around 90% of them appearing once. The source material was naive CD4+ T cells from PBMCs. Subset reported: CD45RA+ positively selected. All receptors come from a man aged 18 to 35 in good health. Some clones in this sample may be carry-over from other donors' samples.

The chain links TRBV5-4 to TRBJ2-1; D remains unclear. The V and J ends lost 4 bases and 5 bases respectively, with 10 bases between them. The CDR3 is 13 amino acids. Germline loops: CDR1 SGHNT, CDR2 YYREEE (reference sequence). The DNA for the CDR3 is TGTGCCAGCAGCCTTAGCAGTGACAATGAGCAGTTCTTC. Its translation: CASSLSSDNEQFF.

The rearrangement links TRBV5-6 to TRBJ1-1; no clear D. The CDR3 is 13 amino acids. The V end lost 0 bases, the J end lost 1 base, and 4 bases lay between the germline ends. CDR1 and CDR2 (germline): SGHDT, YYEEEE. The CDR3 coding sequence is TGTGCCAGCAGCTTGGGTTGGAACACTGAAGCTTTCTTT. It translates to CASSLGWNTEAFF.

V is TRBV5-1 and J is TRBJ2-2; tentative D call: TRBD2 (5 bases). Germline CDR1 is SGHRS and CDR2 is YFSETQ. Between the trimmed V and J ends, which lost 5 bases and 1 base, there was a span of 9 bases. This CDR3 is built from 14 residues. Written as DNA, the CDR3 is TGCGCCAGCAGGGGGAGCTTGAACACCGGGGAGCTGTTTTTT. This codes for CASRGSLNTGELFF.

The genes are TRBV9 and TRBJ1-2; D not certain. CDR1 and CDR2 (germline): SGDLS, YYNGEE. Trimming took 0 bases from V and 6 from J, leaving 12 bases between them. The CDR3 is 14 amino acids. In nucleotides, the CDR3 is TGTGCCAGCAGCGTAGCTATAGGTAGAGATGGCTACACCTTC. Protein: CASSVAIGRDGYTF.

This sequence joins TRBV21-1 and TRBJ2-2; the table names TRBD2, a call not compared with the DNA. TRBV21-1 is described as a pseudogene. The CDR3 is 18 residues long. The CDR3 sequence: CASSTERTSGKDTGELFF. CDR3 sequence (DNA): TGTGCCAGCAGCACCGAGAGGACTAGCGGGAAGGACACCGGGGAGCTGTTTTTT.

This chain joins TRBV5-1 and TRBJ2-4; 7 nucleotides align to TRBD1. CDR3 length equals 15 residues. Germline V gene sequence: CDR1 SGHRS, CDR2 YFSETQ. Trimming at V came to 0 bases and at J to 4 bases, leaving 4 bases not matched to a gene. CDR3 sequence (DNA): TGCGCCAGCAGCTTGGGTCCGGGACAGAAAAACATTCAGTACTTC. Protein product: CASSLGPGQKNIQYF.

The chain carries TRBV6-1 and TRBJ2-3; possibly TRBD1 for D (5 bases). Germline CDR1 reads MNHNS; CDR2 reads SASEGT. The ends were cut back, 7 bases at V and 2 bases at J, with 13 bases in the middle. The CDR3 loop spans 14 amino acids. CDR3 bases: TGTGCCAGCACCATGGGGCCCGTCACAGATACGCAGTATTTT. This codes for CASTMGPVTDTQYF.

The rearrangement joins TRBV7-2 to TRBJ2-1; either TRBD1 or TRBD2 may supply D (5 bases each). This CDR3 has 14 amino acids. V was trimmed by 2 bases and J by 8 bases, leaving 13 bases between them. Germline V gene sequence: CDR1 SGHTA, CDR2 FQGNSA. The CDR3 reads CASSLSLGRDEQFF. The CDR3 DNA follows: TGTGCCAGCAGCTTATCCTTGGGACGTGATGAGCAGTTCTTC.

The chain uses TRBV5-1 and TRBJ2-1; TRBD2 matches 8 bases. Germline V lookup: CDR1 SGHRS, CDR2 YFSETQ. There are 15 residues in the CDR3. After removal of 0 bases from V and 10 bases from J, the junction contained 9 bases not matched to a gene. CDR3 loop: CASSLDGRALLEQFF. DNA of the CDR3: TGCGCCAGCAGCTTGGACGGGAGGGCCCTTCTAGAGCAGTTCTTC.

CDR3 region: CASSQGPGQPQHF. The CDR3 DNA reads as TGTGCCAGCAGCCAGGGTCCAGGGCAGCCCCAGCATTTT. The gene calls are TRBV14 and TRBJ1-5, with D tentatively TRBD1 (5 bases). CDR3 length: 13 amino acids. Germline CDR1 reads SGHDN; CDR2 reads FVKESK. With 3 bases removed from V and 7 bases from J, the gap between germline ends came to 10 bases.

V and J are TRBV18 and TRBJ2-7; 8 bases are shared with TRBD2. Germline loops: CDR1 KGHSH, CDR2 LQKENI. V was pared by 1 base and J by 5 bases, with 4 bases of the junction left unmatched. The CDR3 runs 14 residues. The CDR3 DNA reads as TGTGCCAGCTCACCACGCGGGGGGTTCCACGAGCAGTACTTC. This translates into CASSPRGGFHEQYF.

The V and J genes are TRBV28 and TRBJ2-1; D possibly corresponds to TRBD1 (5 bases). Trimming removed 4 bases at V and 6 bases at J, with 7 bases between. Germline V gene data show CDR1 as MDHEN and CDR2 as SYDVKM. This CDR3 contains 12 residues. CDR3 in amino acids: CASSYRTNEQFF. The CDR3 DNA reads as TGTGCCAGCAGTTACAGGACCAATGAGCAGTTCTTC.

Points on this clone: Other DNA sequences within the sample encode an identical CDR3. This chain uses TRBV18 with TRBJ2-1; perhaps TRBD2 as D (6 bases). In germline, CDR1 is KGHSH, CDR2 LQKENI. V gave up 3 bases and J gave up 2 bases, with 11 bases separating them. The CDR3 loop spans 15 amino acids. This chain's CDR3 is CASSPTSGTYNEQFF. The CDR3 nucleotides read TGTGCCAGCTCACCGACTAGTGGGACCTACAATGAGCAGTTCTTC.

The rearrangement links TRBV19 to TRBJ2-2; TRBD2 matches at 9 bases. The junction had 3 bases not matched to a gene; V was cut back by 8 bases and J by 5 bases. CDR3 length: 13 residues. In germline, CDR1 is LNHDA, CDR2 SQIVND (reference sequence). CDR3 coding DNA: TGTGCCAGTGGGACTAGCCGAACCGGGGAGCTGTTTTTT. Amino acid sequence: CASGTSRTGELFF.

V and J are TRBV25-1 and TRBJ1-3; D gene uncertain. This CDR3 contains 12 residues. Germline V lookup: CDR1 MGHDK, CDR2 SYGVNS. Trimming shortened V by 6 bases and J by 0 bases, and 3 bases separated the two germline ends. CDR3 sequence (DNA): TGTGCCAGCAGCGACTCTGGAAACACCATATATTTT. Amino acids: CASSDSGNTIYF.

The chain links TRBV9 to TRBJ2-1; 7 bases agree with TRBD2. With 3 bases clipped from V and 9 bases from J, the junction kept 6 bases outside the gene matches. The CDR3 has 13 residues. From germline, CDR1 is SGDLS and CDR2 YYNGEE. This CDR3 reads CASSASGTGEQFF. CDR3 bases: TGTGCCAGCAGCGCCAGCGGGACCGGTGAGCAGTTCTTC.

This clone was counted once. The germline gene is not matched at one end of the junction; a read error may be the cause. The CDR3 region is CASSLTRPGRDIF. The CDR3 DNA follows: TGTGCCAGCAGCTTAACAAGACCGGGACGGGATATCTTC. This chain links TRBV11-2 with TRBJ2-1; D possibly uses TRBD1 or TRBD2 (5 bases each). The CDR3 is 13 residues long. CDR1 is SGHAT and CDR2 is FQNNGV in the germline V gene.

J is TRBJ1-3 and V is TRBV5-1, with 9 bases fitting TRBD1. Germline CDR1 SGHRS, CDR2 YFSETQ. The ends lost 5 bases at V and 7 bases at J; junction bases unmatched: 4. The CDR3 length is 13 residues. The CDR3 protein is CASRDDRGNTIYF. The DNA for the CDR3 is TGCGCCAGCAGGGACGACAGGGGGAACACCATATATTTT.

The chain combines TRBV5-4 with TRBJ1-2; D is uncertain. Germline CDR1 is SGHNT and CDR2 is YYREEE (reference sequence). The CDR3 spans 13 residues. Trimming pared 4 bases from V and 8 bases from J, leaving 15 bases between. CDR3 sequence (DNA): TGTGCCAGCAGCCCCCGGGCCGTGGGAGGCTACACCTTC. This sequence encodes CASSPRAVGGYTF.

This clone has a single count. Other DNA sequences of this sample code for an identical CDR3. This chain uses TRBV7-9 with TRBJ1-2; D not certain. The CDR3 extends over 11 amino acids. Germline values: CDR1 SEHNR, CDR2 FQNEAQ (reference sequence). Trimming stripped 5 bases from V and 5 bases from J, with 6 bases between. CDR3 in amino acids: CASSQGYGYTF. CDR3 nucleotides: TGTGCCAGCAGCCAAGGGTATGGCTACACCTTC.

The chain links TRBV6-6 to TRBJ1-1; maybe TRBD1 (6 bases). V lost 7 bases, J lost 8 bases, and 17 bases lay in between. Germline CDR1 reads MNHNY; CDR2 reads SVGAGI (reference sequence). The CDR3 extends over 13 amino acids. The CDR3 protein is CASTLIPQGEAFF. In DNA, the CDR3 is TGTGCCAGCACCCTTATACCTCAGGGGGAAGCTTTCTTT.

CDR3 protein: CASALGLNTEAFF. Written as DNA, the CDR3 is TGCGCCAGCGCCCTGGGGTTGAACACTGAAGCTTTCTTT. V is TRBV5-1 and J is TRBJ1-1, with D hard to call. Between the trimmed V and J ends, which lost 7 bases and 0 bases, there was a span of 10 bases. This CDR3 region has 13 residues. Germline V gives CDR1 SGHRS, CDR2 YFSETQ.

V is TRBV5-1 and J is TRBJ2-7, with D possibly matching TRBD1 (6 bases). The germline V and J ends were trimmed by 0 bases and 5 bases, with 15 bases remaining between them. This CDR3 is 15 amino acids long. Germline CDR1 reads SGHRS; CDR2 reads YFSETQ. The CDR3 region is CASSLVGRGRNEQYF. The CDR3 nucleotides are TGCGCCAGCAGCTTGGTAGGCAGGGGAAGAAACGAGCAGTACTTC.

The CDR3 reads CSVLPGTGKRAFF. DNA of the CDR3: TGCAGCGTTTTACCCGGGACAGGGAAACGAGCTTTCTTT. The chain uses TRBV29-1 and TRBJ1-1; 9 positions agree with TRBD1. The CDR3 extends over 13 amino acids. With 5 bases clipped from V and 10 bases from J, the junction kept 11 bases outside the gene matches. The germline gives CDR1 SQVTM, CDR2 ANQGSEA.

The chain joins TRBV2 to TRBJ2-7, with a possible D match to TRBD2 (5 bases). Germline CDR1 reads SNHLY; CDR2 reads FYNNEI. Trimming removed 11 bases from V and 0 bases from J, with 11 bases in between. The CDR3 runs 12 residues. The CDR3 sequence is CALGANSYEQYF. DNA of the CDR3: TGTGCCCTGGGAGCCAACTCCTACGAGCAGTACTTC.

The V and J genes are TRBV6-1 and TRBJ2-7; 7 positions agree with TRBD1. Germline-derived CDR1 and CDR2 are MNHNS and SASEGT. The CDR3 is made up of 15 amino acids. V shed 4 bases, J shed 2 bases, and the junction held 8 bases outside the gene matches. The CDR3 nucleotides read TGTGCCAGCAGTGTAAGGGACAGACAAACCTACGAGCAGTACTTC. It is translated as CASSVRDRQTYEQYF.

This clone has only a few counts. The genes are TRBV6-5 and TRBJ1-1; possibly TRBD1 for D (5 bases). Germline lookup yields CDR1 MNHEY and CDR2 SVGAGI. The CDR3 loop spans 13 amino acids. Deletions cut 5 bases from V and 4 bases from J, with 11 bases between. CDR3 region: CASSRSQGTEAFF. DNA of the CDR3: TGTGCCAGCAGTCGCAGTCAGGGCACTGAAGCTTTCTTT.

CDR3 DNA: TGTGCCAGCAGTCAACAAGCGGGAACCCAAGAGACCCAGTACTTC. It encodes CASSQQAGTQETQYF. J is TRBJ2-5 and V is TRBV6-5, with 7 positions matching TRBD2. CDR3 length: 15 amino acids. V lost 5 bases, J lost 1 base, and 7 bases stayed unmatched. Germline V gene data show CDR1 as MNHEY and CDR2 as SVGAGI.

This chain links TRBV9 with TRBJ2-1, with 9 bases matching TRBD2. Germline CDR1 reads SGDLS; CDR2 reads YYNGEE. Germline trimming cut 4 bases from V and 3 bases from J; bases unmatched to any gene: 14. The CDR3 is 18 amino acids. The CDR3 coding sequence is TGTGCCAGCAGCATTAGAGGTCTAGCGGGATCTGTCTACAATGAGCAGTTCTTC. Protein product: CASSIRGLAGSVYNEQFF.